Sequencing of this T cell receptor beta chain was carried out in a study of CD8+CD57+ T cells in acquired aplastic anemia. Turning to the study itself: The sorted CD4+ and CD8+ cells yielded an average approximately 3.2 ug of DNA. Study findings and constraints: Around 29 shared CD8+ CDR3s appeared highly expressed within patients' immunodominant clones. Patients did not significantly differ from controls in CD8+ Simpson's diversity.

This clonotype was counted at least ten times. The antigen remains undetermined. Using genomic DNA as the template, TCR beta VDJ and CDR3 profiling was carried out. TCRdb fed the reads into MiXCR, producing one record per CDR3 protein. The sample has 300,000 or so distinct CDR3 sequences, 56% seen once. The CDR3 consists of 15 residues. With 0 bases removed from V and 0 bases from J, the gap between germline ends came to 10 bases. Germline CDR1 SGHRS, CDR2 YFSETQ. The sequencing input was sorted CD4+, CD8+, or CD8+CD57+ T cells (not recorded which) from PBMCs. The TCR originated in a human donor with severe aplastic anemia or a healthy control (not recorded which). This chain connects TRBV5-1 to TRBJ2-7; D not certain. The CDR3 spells CASSLDRWISYEQYF. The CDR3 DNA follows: TGCGCCAGCAGCTTGGACCGATGGATCTCCTACGAGCAGTACTTC.